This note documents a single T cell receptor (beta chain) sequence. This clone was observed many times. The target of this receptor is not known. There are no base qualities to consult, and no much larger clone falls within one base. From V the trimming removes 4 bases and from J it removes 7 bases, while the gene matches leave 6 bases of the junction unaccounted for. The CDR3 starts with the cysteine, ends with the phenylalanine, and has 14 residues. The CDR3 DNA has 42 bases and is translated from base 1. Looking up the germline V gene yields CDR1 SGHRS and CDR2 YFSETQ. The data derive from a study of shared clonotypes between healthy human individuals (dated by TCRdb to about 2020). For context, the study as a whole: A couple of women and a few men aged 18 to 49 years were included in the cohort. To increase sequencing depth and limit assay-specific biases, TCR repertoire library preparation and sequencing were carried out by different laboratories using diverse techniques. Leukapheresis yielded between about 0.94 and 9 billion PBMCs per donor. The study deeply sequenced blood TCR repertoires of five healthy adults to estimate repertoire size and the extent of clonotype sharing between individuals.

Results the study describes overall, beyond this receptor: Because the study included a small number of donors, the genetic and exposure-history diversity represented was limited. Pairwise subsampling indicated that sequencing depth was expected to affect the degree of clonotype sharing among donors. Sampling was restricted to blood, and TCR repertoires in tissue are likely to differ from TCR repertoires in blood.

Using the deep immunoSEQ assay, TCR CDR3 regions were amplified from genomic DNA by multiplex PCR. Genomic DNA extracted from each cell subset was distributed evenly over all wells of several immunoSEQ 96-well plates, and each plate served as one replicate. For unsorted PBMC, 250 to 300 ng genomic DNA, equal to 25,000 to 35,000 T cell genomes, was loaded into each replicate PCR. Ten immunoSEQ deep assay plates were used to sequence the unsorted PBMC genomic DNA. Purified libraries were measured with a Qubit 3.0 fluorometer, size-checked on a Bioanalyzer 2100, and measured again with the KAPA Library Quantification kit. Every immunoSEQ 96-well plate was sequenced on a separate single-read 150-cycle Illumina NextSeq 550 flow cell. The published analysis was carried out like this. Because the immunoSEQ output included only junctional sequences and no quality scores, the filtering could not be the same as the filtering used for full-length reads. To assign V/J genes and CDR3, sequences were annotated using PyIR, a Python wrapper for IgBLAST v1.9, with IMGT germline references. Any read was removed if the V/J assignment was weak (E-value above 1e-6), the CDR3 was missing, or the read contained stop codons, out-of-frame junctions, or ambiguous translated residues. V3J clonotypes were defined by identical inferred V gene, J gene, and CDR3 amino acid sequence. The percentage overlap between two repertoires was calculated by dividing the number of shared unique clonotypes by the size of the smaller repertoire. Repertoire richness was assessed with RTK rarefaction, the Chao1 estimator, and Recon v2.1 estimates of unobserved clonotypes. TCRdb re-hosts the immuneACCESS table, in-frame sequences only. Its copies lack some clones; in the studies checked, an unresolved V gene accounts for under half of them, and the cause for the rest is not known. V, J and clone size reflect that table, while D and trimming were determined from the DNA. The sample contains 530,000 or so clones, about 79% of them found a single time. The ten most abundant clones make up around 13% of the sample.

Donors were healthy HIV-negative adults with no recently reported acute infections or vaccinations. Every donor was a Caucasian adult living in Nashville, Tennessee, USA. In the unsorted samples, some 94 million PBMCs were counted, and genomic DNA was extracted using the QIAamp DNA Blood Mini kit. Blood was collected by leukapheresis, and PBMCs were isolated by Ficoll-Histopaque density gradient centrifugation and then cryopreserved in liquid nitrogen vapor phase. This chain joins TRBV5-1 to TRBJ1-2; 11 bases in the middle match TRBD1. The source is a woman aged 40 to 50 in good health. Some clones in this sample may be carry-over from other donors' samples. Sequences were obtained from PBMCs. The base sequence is TGCGCCAGCAGCACCGGACAGGGGGCGAGTGGCTACACCTTC. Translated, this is CASSTGQGASGYTF.